The T cell receptor beta chain under discussion was sequenced for a study of shared clonotypes between healthy human individuals. The protocol was immunoSEQ multiplex PCR, while the TCRdb copy is restricted to in-frame clones and leaves out a portion. The sample holds about 2.1 million clones; about 93% are singletons and the top ten take roughly 1.7%. As regards this clone: Other DNA sequences of this sample code for an identical CDR3.

Naivety among CD8 cells was defined by CD45RO negativity and positive CCR7 selection, thereby excluding terminally differentiated effector memory CD45RA+ cells. Germline-derived CDR1 and CDR2 are MGHRA and YSYEKL. The CDR3 is 12 amino acids. V shed 0 bases and J shed 3 bases, with 3 bases lying between them. This TCR was recovered from a man younger than 35 in good health. Some clones in this sample may be carry-over from other donors' samples. The sequenced material came from naive CD8+ T cells from PBMCs. This chain links TRBV4-1 with TRBJ2-7; no firm D call. In DNA form, the CDR3 reads TGCGCCAGCAGCCAAGACGGCTACGAGCAGTACTTC. It is translated as CASSQDGYEQYF.